This passage covers 17 T cell receptor beta chains from one sample sequenced in a study of T cells after yellow fever vaccination. Each CDR3 protein gets one entry after TCRdb re-called the 5' RACE reads with MiXCR. Of about 13,000 distinct CDR3 sequences listed, about 5.3% are singletons. Specimen: PBMCs, either bulk or a sorted T-cell subset (CD4+, CD8+, memory, or dextramer-sorted; not recorded which), collected 45 days after the yellow fever booster vaccination. The receptor set was obtained from a man aged 30 to 39 who received the YFV17D yellow fever vaccine.

By sample fraction, this clonotype is medium-sized. V gene TRBV6-5 combines with J gene TRBJ2-1, with 10 nucleotides matching TRBD2. The germline V gene has CDR1 MNHEY and CDR2 SVGAGI. The CDR3 contains 18 residues. The V and J ends lost 6 bases and 5 bases, in that order; junction bases with no gene match: 16. Here the CDR3 DNA reads TGTGCCAGCAGCCTCCTAGCGGGAGTGGAAAAGTTCGACAATGAGCAGTTCTTC. Translation: CASSLLAGVEKFDNEQFF.

Many counts were recorded for this clonotype. The gene calls are TRBV7-9 and TRBJ2-4; perhaps TRBD2 as D (5 bases). This CDR3 contains 13 residues. The germline gives CDR1 SEHNR, CDR2 FQNEAQ (reference sequence). Trimming took 3 bases from V and 15 from J, leaving 18 bases between them. CDR3 bases: TGTGCCAGCAGCTTTAGGTTGGCAGCGGTTAGGTACTTC. Residues: CASSFRLAAVRYF.

Of note for this clonotype: Since a much larger clone is just one base distant, this may be a read error. The chain links TRBV21-1 to TRBJ2-1; the D call of TRBD1 is as the table states it, not checked on the DNA. TRBV21-1 is shown as a pseudogene. The CDR3 is 18 amino acids. The CDR3 sequence: CASSKRQWRDHPYNEQFF. The CDR3 bases are TGTGCCAGCAGCAAAAGGCAATGGCGGGACCATCCCTACAATGAGCAGTTCTTC.

This clonotype was picked up many times. This chain joins TRBV4-1 and TRBJ2-7; TRBD2 agrees at 7 bases. V shed 1 base and J 2 bases; nucleotides not matched to a gene: 2. This CDR3 contains 14 residues. Germline CDR1 is MGHRA and CDR2 is YSYEKL. CDR3 sequence: CASSQGGGTYEQYF. Written as DNA, the CDR3 is TGCGCCAGCAGCCAAGGGGGGGGAACCTACGAGCAGTACTTC.

Many counts were recorded for this clonotype. V usage is TRBV19 and J usage is TRBJ1-5; D remains unclear. The CDR3 consists of 14 residues. Per the germline V gene, CDR1 is LNHDA and CDR2 is SQIVND (reference sequence). V lost 9 bases, J lost 4 bases, and 16 bases lay in between. CDR3 region: CASFSGPGNQPQHF. The CDR3 nucleotides are TGTGCCAGCTTCTCCGGGCCTGGGAATCAGCCCCAGCATTTT. The whole variable domain, remainder taken from reference TRBV19 and TRBJ1-5, is DGGITQSPKYLFRKEGQNVTLSCEQNLNHDAMYWYRQDPGQGLRLIYYSQIVNDFQKGDIAEGYSVSREKKESFPLTVTSAQKNPTAFYLCASFSGPGNQPQHFGDGTRLSIL.

In this sample, this clonotype turned up many times. The chain recombines TRBV6-4 with TRBJ2-1; 10 bases map to TRBD1. Germline V gene sequence: CDR1 MRHNA, CDR2 SNTAGT. CDR3 size: 15 residues. V lost 6 bases to trimming and J lost 2 bases; unmatched junction nucleotides: 4. Written as DNA, the CDR3 is TGTGCCAGCAGACGGACAGGGGGAACCTACAATGAGCAGTTCTTC. Its translation is CASRRTGGTYNEQFF.

This clonotype has at least ten counts. The V gene is TRBV20-1, the J gene TRBJ2-3, with D tentatively TRBD2 (6 bases). Germline values: CDR1 DFQATT, CDR2 SNEGSKA (reference sequence). Trimming left V 6 bases short and J 3 bases short, with 19 bases between. CDR3 length equals 15 residues. CDR3 amino acids: CSATDPRAGTDTQYF. The DNA of the CDR3 is TGCAGTGCAACCGATCCAAGGGCGGGAACAGATACGCAGTATTTT.

This clonotype has ten or more counts. The chain links TRBV20-1 to TRBJ2-7; 7 nucleotides line up with TRBD1. Trimming cost V 1 base and J 6 bases; bases outside gene matches: 6. The CDR3 runs to 13 residues. From germline, CDR1 is DFQATT and CDR2 SNEGSKA (reference sequence). CDR3 loop: CSARGPQGREQYF. For the CDR3, the DNA is TGCAGTGCTAGAGGCCCACAGGGGCGCGAGCAGTACTTC.

This clonotype was counted ten times or more. This chain joins TRBV3-1 and TRBJ2-1; 11 positions match TRBD2. This CDR3 is built from 17 residues. CDR1 is LGHDT and CDR2 is YNNKEL in the germline V gene (reference sequence). The trim removed 4 bases at V and 5 bases at J, leaving 10 bases unmatched. CDR3 residues: CASSPTSGSVIHNEQFF. The CDR3 nucleotides read TGTGCCAGCAGCCCCACTAGCGGGAGTGTAATCCACAATGAGCAGTTCTTC.

This clonotype was recorded many times. This chain links TRBV11-2 with TRBJ2-1, with 8 bases matching TRBD2. V shed 8 bases and J 6 bases; nucleotides not matched to a gene: 6. The germline V gene encodes CDR1 SGHAT and CDR2 FQNNGV. The CDR3 sequence is 13 residues long. CDR3 sequence reads: CASWGTSLNEQFF. CDR3 DNA: TGTGCCAGCTGGGGGACTAGTCTCAATGAGCAGTTCTTC.

This clonotype came up many times. The chain employs TRBV7-2 and TRBJ2-5, with TRBD2 matching over 8 bases. The germline V gene encodes CDR1 SGHTA and CDR2 FQGNSA. Unmatched junction bases numbered 12, after V lost 7 bases and J lost 2 bases. The CDR3 is 16 residues long. CDR3 nucleotide sequence: TGTGCCAGCAACAAGGATCGAAGCGGGAGACAAGAGACCCAGTACTTC. Amino acid sequence: CASNKDRSGRQETQYF.

This clonotype was observed many times. The chain recombines TRBV30 with TRBJ2-3; D unresolved. Per germline, CDR1 GTSNPN and CDR2 SVGIG (reference sequence). V gave up 3 bases and J gave up 2 bases, with 12 bases separating them. This CDR3 has 14 amino acids. The CDR3 sequence: CAWRRSLLTDTQYF. CDR3 coding DNA: TGTGCCTGGAGGAGGTCGCTCCTCACAGATACGCAGTATTTT. Filled out from reference TRBV30 and TRBJ2-3, the complete variable domain reads SQTIHQWPATLVQPVGSPLSLECTVEGTSNPNLYWYRQAAGRGLQLLFYSVGIGQISSEVPQNLSASRPQDRQFILSSKKLLLSDSGFYLCAWRRSLLTDTQYFGPGTRLTVL.

This clonotype was found a few times. The CDR3 is CSAYGLRTGIQETQYF. For the CDR3, the DNA is TGCAGTGCTTACGGGCTCCGAACAGGTATCCAAGAGACCCAGTACTTC. This sequence joins TRBV20-1 and TRBJ2-5; TRBD1 might be the D (5 bases). With 5 bases removed from V and 1 base from J, the gap between germline ends came to 20 bases. The CDR3 spans 16 residues. Per the germline V gene, CDR1 is DFQATT and CDR2 is SNEGSKA (reference sequence).

This clonotype has a count of ten or more. The chain combines TRBV19 with TRBJ2-1; 8 nucleotides match TRBD1. The CDR3 has 15 amino acids. Looked up from germline, CDR1 is LNHDA and CDR2 is SQIVND (reference sequence). Germline trimming cut 7 bases from V and 9 bases from J; bases unmatched to any gene: 14. CDR3 DNA: TGTGCCAGTATGGGGGTGGCAGGGGGCTGGGGTGAGCAGTTCTTC. Translated: CASMGVAGGWGEQFF. The full variable domain, its missing parts supplied by reference TRBV19 and TRBJ2-1, is DGGITQSPKYLFRKEGQNVTLSCEQNLNHDAMYWYRQDPGQGLRLIYYSQIVNDFQKGDIAEGYSVSREKKESFPLTVTSAQKNPTAFYLCASMGVAGGWGEQFFGPGTRLTVL.

This clonotype was observed at least ten times. The CDR3 nucleotides read TGTGCCAGCAGCCACCGGGGCCAGGCCGACACTGAAGCTTTCTTT. This codes for CASSHRGQADTEAFF. This sequence joins TRBV21-1 and TRBJ1-1; the table gives TRBD1 as D, unverified against the DNA. TRBV21-1 is tagged as a pseudogene. CDR3 length equals 15 residues.

This clonotype was counted at least ten times. The rearrangement joins TRBV12-3 or TRBV12-4 to TRBJ2-2, with D hard to call. The V and J ends lost 7 bases and 8 bases respectively, with 26 bases between them. The CDR3 sequence is 17 residues long. This CDR3 is CASTPTAASYQNGELFF. The CDR3, as DNA: TGTGCCAGCACCCCCACGGCAGCGAGTTATCAGAATGGGGAGCTGTTTTTT.

For this clonotype: This may arise from a read error, as a much more abundant clone is one base away. The chain joins TRBV3-1 to TRBJ2-6, with a possible D match to TRBD1 (6 bases). The CDR3 consists of 15 residues. The V gene's germline CDR1 is LGHDT and CDR2 YNNKEL (reference sequence). The CDR3 sequence is CASSPTGAGANILTF. The CDR3, as DNA: TGTGCCAGCAGCCCGACAGGCGCTGGGGCCAACATCCTGACTTTC.